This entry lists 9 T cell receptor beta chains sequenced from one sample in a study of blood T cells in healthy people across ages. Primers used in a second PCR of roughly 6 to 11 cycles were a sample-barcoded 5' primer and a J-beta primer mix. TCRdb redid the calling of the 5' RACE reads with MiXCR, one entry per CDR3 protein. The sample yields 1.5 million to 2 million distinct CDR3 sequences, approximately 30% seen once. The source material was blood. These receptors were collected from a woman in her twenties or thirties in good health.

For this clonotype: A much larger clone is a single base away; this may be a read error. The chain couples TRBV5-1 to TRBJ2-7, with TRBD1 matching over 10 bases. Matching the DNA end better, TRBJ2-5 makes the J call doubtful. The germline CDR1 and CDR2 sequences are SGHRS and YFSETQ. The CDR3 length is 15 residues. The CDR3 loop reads CASSFGTGAVGTQYF. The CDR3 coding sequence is TGCGCCAGCAGCTTCGGGACAGGGGCGGTGGGGACCCAGTACTTC.

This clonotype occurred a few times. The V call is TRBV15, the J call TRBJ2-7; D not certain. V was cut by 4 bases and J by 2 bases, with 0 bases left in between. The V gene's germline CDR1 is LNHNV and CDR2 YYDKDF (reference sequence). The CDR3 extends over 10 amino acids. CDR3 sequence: CATSTYEQYF. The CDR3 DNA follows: TGTGCCACCAGCACCTACGAGCAGTACTTC.

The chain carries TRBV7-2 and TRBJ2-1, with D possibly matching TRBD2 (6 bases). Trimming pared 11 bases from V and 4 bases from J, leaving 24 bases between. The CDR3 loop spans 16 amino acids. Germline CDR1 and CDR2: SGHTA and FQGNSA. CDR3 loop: CASRRDGQRMYNEQFF. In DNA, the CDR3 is TGTGCCTCCCGGAGGGACGGCCAACGTATGTACAATGAGCAGTTCTTC.

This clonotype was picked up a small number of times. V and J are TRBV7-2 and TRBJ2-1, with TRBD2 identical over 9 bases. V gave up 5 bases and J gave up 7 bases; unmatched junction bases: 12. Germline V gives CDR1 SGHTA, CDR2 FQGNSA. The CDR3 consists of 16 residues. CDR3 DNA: TGTGCCAGCAGCCGAGGGGCCGTAGCGGGAGAGAATGAGCAGTTCTTC. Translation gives CASSRGAVAGENEQFF.

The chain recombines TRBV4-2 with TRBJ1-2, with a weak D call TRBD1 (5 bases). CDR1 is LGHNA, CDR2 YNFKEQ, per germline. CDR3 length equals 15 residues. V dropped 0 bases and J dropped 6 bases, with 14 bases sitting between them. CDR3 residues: CASSQEGGVENGYTF. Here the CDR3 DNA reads TGTGCCAGCAGCCAAGAGGGAGGGGTAGAGAATGGCTACACCTTC.

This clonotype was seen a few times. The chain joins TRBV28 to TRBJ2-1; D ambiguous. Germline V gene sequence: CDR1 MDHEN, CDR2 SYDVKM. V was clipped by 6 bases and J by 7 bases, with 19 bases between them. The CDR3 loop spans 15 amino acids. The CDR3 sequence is CASSQNSAGFNEQFF. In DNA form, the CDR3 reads TGTGCCAGCAGCCAGAATTCAGCCGGGTTTAATGAGCAGTTCTTC.

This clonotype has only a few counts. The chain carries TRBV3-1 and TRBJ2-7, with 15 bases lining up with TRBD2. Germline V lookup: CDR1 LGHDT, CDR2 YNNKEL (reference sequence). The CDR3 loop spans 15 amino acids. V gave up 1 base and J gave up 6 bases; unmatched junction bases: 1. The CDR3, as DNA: TGTGCCAGCAGCCAAGGGACTAGCGGGAGGGTCGAGCAGTACTTC. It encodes CASSQGTSGRVEQYF.

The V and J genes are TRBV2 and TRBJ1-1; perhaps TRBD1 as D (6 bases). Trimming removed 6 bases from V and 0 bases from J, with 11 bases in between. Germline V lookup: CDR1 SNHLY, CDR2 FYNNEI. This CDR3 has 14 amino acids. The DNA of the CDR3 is TGTGCCAGCAGGGACAGACTCTTGAACACTGAAGCTTTCTTT. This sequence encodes CASRDRLLNTEAFF. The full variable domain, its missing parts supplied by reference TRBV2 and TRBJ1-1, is EPEVTQTPSHQVTQMGQEVILRCVPISNHLYFYWYRQILGQKVEFLVSFYNNEISEKSEIFDDQFSVERPDGSNFTLKIRSTKLEDSAMYFCASRDRLLNTEAFFGQGTRLTVV.

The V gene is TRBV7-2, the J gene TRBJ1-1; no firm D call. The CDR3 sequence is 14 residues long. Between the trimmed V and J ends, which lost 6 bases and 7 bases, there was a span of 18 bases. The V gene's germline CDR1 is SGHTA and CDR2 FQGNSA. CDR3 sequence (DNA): TGTGCCAGCAGTTTAAACGGACGGGGAGGTGAAGCTTTCTTT. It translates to CASSLNGRGGEAFF.